Listed below are T cell receptor beta chains from one sample, sequenced in a study of T cell responses to AZD1222 COVID-19 vaccine. Clones were read by immunoSEQ multiplex PCR, and TCRdb kept only the in-frame ones, dropping some. The sample shows some 150,000 clones, approximately 91% of them seen only once. The starting material was peripheral blood, obtained on day 0 of AZD1222 vaccination. These TCRs come from an adult in good health. Both conserved end residues are part of each CDR3. D genes are given only for firm matches. Size tells how often a clone was seen (once, few, many) or the class of an expanded clone, and some rows leave it out.

clone_size	v_call	j_call	cdr3_length	d_call	cdr3_nt	cdr3_aa
-	TRBV24-1	TRBJ1-2	15	-	TGTGCCACCAGTGACCAATCGAAAGGTGGCTATGGCTACACCTTC	CATSDQSKGGYGYTF
-	TRBV6-6	TRBJ1-2	17	TRBD1	TGTGCCAGCAGTCTTATCTTACAGGGGGCGAAGCTTTCTGGCTACACCTTC	CASSLILQGAKLSGYTF
-	TRBV14	TRBJ2-3	16	TRBD1	TGTGCCAGCAGCCAAGAAGACAGGGTCCCCACAGATACGCAGTATTTT	CASSQEDRVPTDTQYF
-	TRBV12-3/TRBV12-4	TRBJ1-2	13	-	TGTGCCAGCAGATTAGGGACCTCTTATGGCTACACCTTC	CASRLGTSYGYTF
-	TRBV27	TRBJ1-2	16	TRBD1	TGTGCCAGCGGCCAGGCCTTTGAGAGACAGGGCTATGGCTACACCTTC	CASGQAFERQGYGYTF
-	TRBV5-1	TRBJ1-1	14	-	TGCGCCAGCAGCGACGTCCTTCCGGGCACTGAAGCTTTCTTT	CASSDVLPGTEAFF
-	TRBV5-1	TRBJ2-3	12	-	TGCGCCAGCACCGGGGATTCGAATACGCAGTATTTT	CASTGDSNTQYF
-	TRBV14	TRBJ2-3	18	TRBD2	TGTGCCAGCAGTCCATCCTTCCTGACTAGCGGGAGGACAGATACGCAGTATTTT	CASSPSFLTSGRTDTQYF
-	TRBV6-6	TRBJ1-4	15	-	TGTGCCAGCAGTTACGGGGGCGGGTTTAGTGAAAAACTGTTTTTT	CASSYGGGFSEKLFF
-	TRBV11-3	TRBJ2-1	17	TRBD2	TGTGCCAGCAGCTTCGCTAGCGGGGGGGCCTCCTACAATGAGCAGTTCTTC	CASSFASGGASYNEQFF
-	TRBV7-9	TRBJ1-5	15	-	TGTGCCAGCAGCGTCGGACAGTATAGCAATCAGCCCCAGCATTTT	CASSVGQYSNQPQHF
-	TRBV5-1	TRBJ1-2	12	TRBD1	TGCGCCAGTACCCGGGACAGCTATGGCTACACCTTC	CASTRDSYGYTF
once	TRBV9	TRBJ1-2	16	TRBD1	TGTGCCAGCAGCGTAGCATCCGGACAGGTTCCCTATGGCTACACCTTC	CASSVASGQVPYGYTF
-	TRBV5-1	TRBJ2-2	17	-	TGCGCCAGCAGGCTACCCACCGGGACTGGGAACACCGGGGAGCTGTTTTTT	CASRLPTGTGNTGELFF
once	TRBV5-1	TRBJ2-1	12	-	TGCGCCAGCAGCTTGGCGGGGAATGAGCAGTTCTTC	CASSLAGNEQFF